Listed here is a single TCR beta chain. Its antigen has not been determined. One base away there is no much larger clone; base qualities are not given. The entry originates in a study of T cells in Graves' hyperthyroidism and ophthalmopathy (dated by TCRdb to the late 2010s). In terms of the full investigation: Peripheral blood samples were taken at the time of initial diagnosis, prior to any treatment. After blood sampling, hyperthyroidism patients were treated with methimazole at a starting dose of 30 mg daily, and ophthalmopathy patients were treated with high-dose intravenous methylprednisolone. In six Graves' hyperthyroidism patients, the study also compared T-cell repertoires from thyroid tissue with T-cell repertoires from blood. For training and testing, the 95 to 100 patients in the discovery cohort were randomly divided in a 7:3 ratio. Prospective prediction of ophthalmopathy was tested in an independent validation cohort of 18 hyperthyroidism patients and around 16 patients who later progressed to ophthalmopathy. To identify distinguishing TCR V-J signatures, a discovery cohort of 100 patients was used, comprising some 43 with Graves' ophthalmopathy and 57 with stable Graves' hyperthyroidism. The paper reports TCR Vbeta CDR3 sequencing of some 140 peripheral blood samples: over 40 ophthalmopathy, under 80 hyperthyroidism and around 17 progressor patients. General study outcomes and caveats: Most expanded thyroid clonotypes (frequency above 0.001) were also detected in blood, a finding suggesting that blood repertoires may reflect thyroid immune responses. In validation, the model predicted progression to ophthalmopathy a median of approximately 6.3 months before onset, with roughly 71% sensitivity and roughly 73% specificity. Ophthalmopathy was separated from stable hyperthyroidism by a 13 V-J signature model, with 85% to 90% sensitivity and about 81% specificity obtained in cross-validation and 80%/75% obtained in testing. Sample size was not statistically predetermined, and blinding of investigators to group allocation was not performed.

Amplification of TCR beta CDR3 regions was carried out from RNA transcripts. The first round of RT-PCR for the TCR CDR3 was performed with the HTBI primer set and the Qiagen OneStep RT-PCR kit. Libraries were constructed in a second round of multiplex PCR, after which size selection and purification were carried out. Libraries were sequenced paired-end with 100 bp reads on an Illumina HiSeq2000. The study's own analysis went as follows. SOAPnuke was used to process the raw data, with reads discarded if the reads contained adapters or uncalled bases, had a mean Phred below 15, or lacked an exact constant-primer or identifier match. High-quality paired reads were merged using COPE v1.2.5, and each unique nucleotide sequence was defined as a clonotype. Clonotypes were aligned to IMGT TRBV, TRBD and TRBJ reference segments using MiTCR v1.1. The analysis included only V-J combinations with a frequency above 0.0001, which together covered 99.2% of the repertoires. A TCS score was defined as the ratio of F50 (clonal expansion) to E x V (chaos), with BLOSUM62-based TCRdist applied between CDR3 peptides within each V-J. Welch's t-statistics and random forest reduced 500 to 550 V-J features to fewer than 15, which were used in a naive Bayes classifier (R e1071). The public reads were run again by TCRdb, first through fastp at Q25 and then through MiXCR, and only productive beta chains were kept. Each entry merges the rows of one CDR3 protein and shows their most common DNA and genes. The V and J calls were determined by TCRdb, not by the authors. This sample gives under 550,000 distinct CDR3 sequences in total; less than 20% of them show up just once. Together, the top ten hold roughly 44% of the sample.

In the ophthalmopathy patients, disease was moderately to severely active, with a Clinical Activity Score of 3 or more, a NOSPECS grade of 4 or more, and a duration of less than 3 months. Any patient with an uncontrolled infection, another autoimmune disease, pregnancy or lactation was excluded. Diagnoses were established on the basis of clinical symptoms, serum thyroxine and TRAb, thyroid ultrasound, and orbital computed tomography. PBMCs were isolated from 7.5 to 10 ml of fresh peripheral blood by Ficoll-Paque density gradient centrifugation. Total RNA was extracted with Trizol reagent, and quality was checked on an Agilent 2100 Bioanalyzer. A distance of 7 bases separates the germline ends of V and J, which lose 0 bases and 0 bases respectively. CDR1 is given as SGHRS and CDR2 as YFSETQ, both from the germline V gene. Reading from cysteine to phenylalanine, the CDR3 counts 16 amino acids. Left in the record is the CDR3 DNA by itself, 48 bases read in frame from the first base.

Input material: blood. The TCR sequence derives from a man aged 40-49 years with Graves' ophthalmopathy. The sequence links TRBV5-1 to TRBJ2-6; the D gene cannot be named for sure. In nucleotides, the sequence is TGCGCCAGCAGCTTGGAGACCTACTCTGGGGCCAACGTCCTGACTTTC. Its protein product is CASSLETYSGANVLTF.